The next 25 T cell receptor beta chains were all read from a single sample in a study of blood T cell repertoires in COVID-19. The protocol was immunoSEQ multiplex PCR, while the TCRdb copy is restricted to in-frame clones and leaves out a portion. The table lists 150,000 to 200,000 clones, approximately 94% of them singletons. Sequencing input: peripheral blood. These receptors came from a man aged 25 to 40 with COVID-19, enrolled during active disease.

The chain has TRBV25-1 and TRBJ2-7; possible D gene TRBD1, 6 bases. Trimming stripped 5 bases from V and 3 bases from J, with 14 bases between. CDR3 length: 14 residues. CDR1 and CDR2 (germline): MGHDK, SYGVNS. CDR3 coding DNA: TGTGCCAGCAGTTGGGCAGGGGCCCGCTACGAGCAGTACTTC. Its translation: CASSWAGARYEQYF.

In its sample, this clone was seen a few times. The genes are TRBV3-1 (or the pseudogene TRBV3-2) and TRBJ1-5, with 7 bases fitting TRBD1. J was trimmed by 6 bases and V by 0 bases; bases with no gene match: 5. The CDR3 runs 15 residues. CDR1 is LGHDT, CDR2 YNNKEL, per germline (reference sequence). The CDR3 region has the DNA TGTGCCAGCAGCCAAGATGGGACAGTGGGTCAGCCCCAGCATTTT. Protein product: CASSQDGTVGQPQHF.

The chain employs TRBV7-2 and TRBJ1-6, with TRBD1 matching 7 bases. The CDR3 loop spans 13 amino acids. The trim removed 6 bases at V and 8 bases at J, leaving 4 bases unmatched. Per germline, CDR1 SGHTA and CDR2 FQGNSA. CDR3 in DNA: TGTGCCAGCAGGAGACAGGGTGATTCACCCCTCCACTTT. Amino acids: CASRRQGDSPLHF.

V gene TRBV5-5 combines with J gene TRBJ1-2; 7 nucleotides agree with TRBD1. The CDR3 loop spans 14 amino acids. Germline CDR1 reads SGHKS; CDR2 reads YYEKEE (reference sequence). Losses at the gene ends were 0 bases for V and 7 bases for J; bases not matched to a gene: 6. The CDR3 loop is CASSLETGQGGYTF. CDR3 nucleotide sequence: TGTGCCAGCAGCTTGGAGACAGGGCAGGGTGGCTACACCTTC.

The chain recombines TRBV6-4 with TRBJ1-1, with TRBD1 identical over 7 bases. The germline V gene has CDR1 MRHNA and CDR2 SNTAGT. With V trimmed by 4 bases and J by 7 bases, 12 bases remained unmatched. The CDR3 has 15 amino acids. CDR3 DNA sequence: TGTGCCAGCAGTGGACCCGGGACAGAGACTATTGAAGCTTTCTTT. Translation gives CASSGPGTETIEAFF.

V and J are TRBV6-5 and TRBJ1-4, with TRBD1 as a possible D gene (5 bases). V shed 5 bases and J shed 6 bases, with 16 bases lying between them. The CDR3 sequence is 15 residues long. Per the germline V gene, CDR1 is MNHEY and CDR2 is SVGAGI. DNA of the CDR3: TGTGCCAGCAGTCCAAAGCAAAGGGGTTATGAAAAACTGTTTTTT. Protein sequence: CASSPKQRGYEKLFF.

J is TRBJ1-1 and V is TRBV5-1, with D maybe TRBD1 (6 bases). This CDR3 has 15 residues. Germline CDR1 reads SGHRS; CDR2 reads YFSETQ. Trimming left V 0 bases short and J 0 bases short, with 9 bases between. The CDR3: CASSLATGLNTEAFF. The CDR3 DNA follows: TGCGCCAGCAGCTTGGCCACAGGGTTGAACACTGAAGCTTTCTTT.

The chain has TRBV4-1 and TRBJ2-2; TRBD2 agrees at 9 bases. Germline loops: CDR1 MGHRA, CDR2 YSYEKL. V dropped 1 base and J dropped 4; count of bases not matched to a gene: 7. The CDR3 is made up of 17 amino acids. This CDR3 is CASSQGIRGGGTGELFF. CDR3 sequence (DNA): TGCGCCAGCAGCCAAGGGATACGCGGGGGGGGCACCGGGGAGCTGTTTTTT.

As DNA, the CDR3 is TGTGCCTGGAGTATCCCAGGGGGCGGCAATCAGCCCCAGCATTTT. Translated: CAWSIPGGGNQPQHF. The V call is TRBV30, the J call TRBJ1-5; 8 nucleotides agree with TRBD1. The CDR3 has 15 residues. Germline CDR1 is GTSNPN and CDR2 is SVGIG (reference sequence). Unmatched junction bases numbered 5, after V lost 2 bases and J lost 2 bases.

V gene TRBV7-9 combines with J gene TRBJ1-4; D is perhaps TRBD1 (5 bases). CDR3 size: 13 residues. The V and J ends lost 6 bases and 7 bases respectively, with 12 bases between them. Germline assignment: CDR1 SEHNR and CDR2 FQNEAQ (reference sequence). The CDR3 spells CASRGGGSEKLFF. In nucleotides, the CDR3 is TGTGCCAGCAGGGGGGGTGGCAGTGAAAAACTGTTTTTT.

The V call is TRBV1, the J call TRBJ1-4. TRBV1 is annotated as a pseudogene. The CDR3 extends over 16 amino acids. CDR3 coding DNA: TGCACCAGCAGCCAAGATCCTGGGAGGAGGGATGAAAAACTGTTTTTT. Protein: CTSSQDPGRRDEKLFF.

The rearrangement joins TRBV7-3 to TRBJ2-7; 10 bases line up with TRBD2. After removal of 1 base from V and 2 bases from J, the junction contained 2 bases not matched to a gene. This CDR3 has 15 amino acids. The germline V gene encodes CDR1 SGHTA and CDR2 FQGTGA. The CDR3 protein is CASSLSSGGTYEQYF. For the CDR3, the DNA is TGTGCCAGCAGCTTAAGTAGCGGGGGGACCTACGAGCAGTACTTC.

This clone came up a few times. This sequence joins TRBV19 and TRBJ2-7, with 9 bases lining up with TRBD1. The CDR3 loop spans 14 amino acids. V trimming: 6 bases; J trimming: 5 bases; junction bases outside the gene matches: 8. From germline, CDR1 is LNHDA and CDR2 SQIVND (reference sequence). The CDR3 sequence: CASSGGTGFHEQYF. CDR3 nucleotides: TGTGCCAGTAGCGGAGGGACAGGGTTCCACGAGCAGTACTTC.

The chain joins TRBV2 to TRBJ2-5; possible D gene TRBD2, 5 bases. The CDR3 extends over 14 amino acids. The germline CDR1 and CDR2 sequences are SNHLY and FYNNEI. V lost 4 bases to trimming and J lost 0 bases, with 9 bases between them. CDR3 in DNA: TGTGCCAGCAGTGCGGGGTGGTACCAAGAGACCCAGTACTTC. It translates to CASSAGWYQETQYF.

The chain recombines TRBV2 with TRBJ2-5; TRBD2 might be the D (6 bases). Germline CDR1 reads SNHLY; CDR2 reads FYNNEI. Trimming cost V 6 bases and J 5 bases, with 10 bases left between them. The CDR3 has 12 amino acids. CDR3: CASRPSVETQYF. DNA for the CDR3: TGTGCCAGCAGGCCTAGCGTGGAGACCCAGTACTTC. The full variable domain, rest sourced from reference TRBV2 and TRBJ2-5, is EPEVTQTPSHQVTQMGQEVILRCVPISNHLYFYWYRQILGQKVEFLVSFYNNEISEKSEIFDDQFSVERPDGSNFTLKIRSTKLEDSAMYFCASRPSVETQYFGPGTRLLVL.

V gene TRBV3-1 (or the pseudogene TRBV3-2) combines with J gene TRBJ1-4; no firm D call. From germline, CDR1 is LGHDT and CDR2 YNNKEL (reference sequence). Trimming cost V 2 bases and J 0 bases, with 7 bases left between them. The CDR3 covers 15 residues. The CDR3: CASSQPVATNEKLFF. The DNA of the CDR3 is TGTGCCAGCAGCCAACCGGTTGCAACTAATGAAAAACTGTTTTTT.

This chain joins TRBV6-6 and TRBJ1-1, with a weak D call TRBD1 (6 bases). CDR1 is MNHNY and CDR2 is SVGAGI in the germline V gene (reference sequence). This CDR3 contains 12 residues. Trimming took 5 bases from V and 3 from J, leaving 7 bases between them. The CDR3 here is CASSHRDTEAFF. CDR3 DNA: TGTGCCAGCAGTCACAGGGACACTGAAGCTTTCTTT.

J is TRBJ1-2 and V is TRBV18, with a weak D call TRBD1 (6 bases). CDR1 KGHSH and CDR2 LQKENI come from the germline V gene. The CDR3 is 13 amino acids. Trimming shortened V by 2 bases and J by 6 bases, and 10 bases separated the two germline ends. CDR3: CASSPVQGDGYTF. In nucleotides, the CDR3 is TGTGCCAGCTCACCAGTACAGGGAGATGGCTACACCTTC.

The table lists this clone with a count of one. V usage is TRBV18 and J usage is TRBJ1-1, with 10 bases fitting TRBD1. Germline-derived CDR1 and CDR2 are KGHSH and LQKENI. Trimming took 1 base from V and 5 from J; bases not matched to a gene: 1. CDR3 length: 14 amino acids. CDR3 in amino acids: CASSPLDRGTEAFF. CDR3 DNA: TGTGCCAGCTCACCACTGGACAGGGGGACTGAAGCTTTCTTT. Complete variable domain (other parts from reference TRBV18 and TRBJ1-1): NAGVMQNPRHLVRRRGQEARLRCSPMKGHSHVYWYRQLPEEGLKFMVYLQKENIIDESGMPKERFSAEFPKEGPSILRIQQVVRGDSAAYFCASSPLDRGTEAFFGQGTRLTVV.

The chain recombines TRBV2 with TRBJ2-7; 8 bases fit TRBD1. J gave up 5 bases and V 5 bases, and 5 bases lay outside the gene matches. The germline gives CDR1 SNHLY, CDR2 FYNNEI. This CDR3 is 13 amino acids long. In nucleotides, the CDR3 is TGTGCCAGCAGTCGACAGGGGCTCAACGAGCAGTACTTC. Protein product: CASSRQGLNEQYF.

The chain couples TRBV29-1 to TRBJ2-1; tentatively, D is TRBD1 (5 bases). The CDR3 spans 14 residues. Germline V lookup: CDR1 SQVTM, CDR2 ANQGSEA. V dropped 4 bases and J dropped 0 bases, with 10 bases sitting between them. The DNA for the CDR3 is TGCAGCGTTGGACCCAGGGTCTCCTACAATGAGCAGTTCTTC. Translated, it gives CSVGPRVSYNEQFF.

The chain carries TRBV10-3 and TRBJ1-2; D possibly corresponds to TRBD1 (5 bases). Germline V CDR1 and CDR2: ENHRY, SYGVKD. CDR3 length: 14 residues. V shed 2 bases and J shed 6 bases, with 13 bases lying between them. CDR3 region: CAISEQGRWDGYTF. The CDR3 nucleotides are TGTGCCATCAGTGAGCAGGGAAGATGGGATGGCTACACCTTC.

The V and J genes are TRBV6-1 and TRBJ1-5; a weak D match, TRBD1 (6 bases). The CDR3 totals 16 residues. Trimming left V 4 bases short and J 1 base short, with 14 bases between. Germline values: CDR1 MNHNS, CDR2 SASEGT. For the CDR3, the DNA is TGTGCCAGCAGTGGACACGGGACATACAGCAATCAGCCCCAGCATTTT. Translating gives CASSGHGTYSNQPQHF.

The V and J genes are TRBV30 and TRBJ1-1; D is uncertain. The CDR3 runs 15 residues. The germline V and J ends were trimmed by 1 base and 1 base, with 13 bases remaining between them. Germline lookup yields CDR1 GTSNPN and CDR2 SVGIG (reference sequence). In DNA, the CDR3 is TGTGCCTGGAGTGGCCGAGGAATCGCGAACACTGAAGCTTTCTTT. It specifies CAWSGRGIANTEAFF.

The chain combines TRBV10-1 with TRBJ2-1, with 12 positions matching TRBD2. J was trimmed by 7 bases and V by 5 bases; bases with no gene match: 6. CDR3 length: 15 amino acids. Germline V gene data show CDR1 as WNHNN and CDR2 as SYGVQD (reference sequence). This CDR3 is CASSTSSGGANEQFF. The CDR3, as DNA: TGCGCCAGCAGTACCTCTAGCGGGGGGGCAAATGAGCAGTTCTTC.